The rows below give T cell receptor beta chains drawn from one sample of a study of T-cell reconstitution after alpha-beta-depleted transplantation in children. One entry per CDR3 protein results from TCRdb running MiXCR on the PCR reads. The table lists fewer than 700,000 distinct CDR3 sequences, 20% to 25% of them singletons. The sequences come from PBMCs, mostly from graft donor cells, collected 360 days after TCRalphabeta/CD19-depleted stem cell transplant. All receptors derive from a boy under two years old who had a stem cell transplant for acute myeloid leukemia, so the T cells may come from the graft donor. The CDR3 runs from the conserved cysteine through the conserved F or W. A D gene is named only where the DNA matches it firmly. A row's size may be missing; if present it is once, few, many or a size class.

v_gene,abundance,j_gene,d_gene,CDR3aa,CDR3nt
TRBV27,many,TRBJ2-3,TRBD1,CASPLSDRELHTQYF,TGTGCCAGCCCCTTATCGGACAGGGAGCTCCATACGCAGTATTTT
TRBV20-1,.,TRBJ2-1,TRBD2,CSANLAGDYNEQFF,TGCAGTGCTAATCTAGCGGGGGACTACAATGAGCAGTTCTTC
TRBV7-9,.,TRBJ1-1,.,CASSLGLHRNTEAFF,TGTGCCAGCAGCTTGGGCCTTCACCGGAACACTGAAGCTTTCTTT
TRBV29-1,.,TRBJ2-2,TRBD1,CSMKRQGTGELFF,TGCAGCATGAAACGACAGGGAACCGGGGAGCTGTTTTTT
TRBV9,.,TRBJ2-2,TRBD2,CASRVGGAGELFF,TGTGCCAGCAGAGTCGGGGGGGCCGGGGAGCTGTTTTTT
TRBV29-1,few,TRBJ2-3,.,CSVDTEVTDTQYF,TGCAGCGTTGATACCGAGGTAACAGATACGCAGTATTTT
TRBV10-3,.,TRBJ2-5,.,CAISDSTSRGEKTQYF,TGTGCCATCAGTGATTCTACTAGCAGGGGAGAGAAGACCCAGTACTTC
TRBV6-1,.,TRBJ2-5,TRBD2,CASRTLAAPRETQYF,TGTGCCAGCAGAACCCTAGCGGCCCCCAGAGAGACCCAGTACTTC
TRBV20-1,many,TRBJ2-1,TRBD2,CSARTSGGHNEQFF,TGCAGTGCTAGGACTAGCGGGGGGCACAATGAGCAGTTCTTC
TRBV20-1,many,TRBJ2-7,TRBD2,CSASGGESSYEQYF,TGCAGTGCTAGTGGGGGGGAGAGCTCCTACGAGCAGTACTTC
TRBV20-1,.,TRBJ2-5,.,CSARVRGWYQETQYF,TGCAGTGCTAGAGTAAGGGGGTGGTACCAAGAGACCCAGTACTTC
TRBV12-3/TRBV12-4,.,TRBJ2-2,.,CASTPSGELFF,TGTGCCAGCACCCCCTCCGGGGAGCTGTTTTTT
TRBV6-5,few,TRBJ1-6,.,CASSYSIFGQGNSPLHF,TGTGCCAGCAGTTACTCGATTTTCGGGCAGGGGAATTCACCCCTCCACTTT